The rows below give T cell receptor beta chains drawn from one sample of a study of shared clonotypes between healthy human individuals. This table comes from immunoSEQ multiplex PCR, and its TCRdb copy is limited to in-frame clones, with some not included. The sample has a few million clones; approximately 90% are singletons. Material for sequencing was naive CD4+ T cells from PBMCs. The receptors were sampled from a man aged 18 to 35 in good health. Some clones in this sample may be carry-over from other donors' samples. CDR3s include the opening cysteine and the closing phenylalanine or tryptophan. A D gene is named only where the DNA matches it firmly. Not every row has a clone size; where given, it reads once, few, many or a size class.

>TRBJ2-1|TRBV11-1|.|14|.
TGTGCCAGCAGCTTCTCCAGGGACTACAATGAGCAGTTCTTC
CASSFSRDYNEQFF
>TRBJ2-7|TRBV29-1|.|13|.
TGCAGCGCCGCAGGGGCCCGGGACTACGAGCAGTACTTC
CSAAGARDYEQYF
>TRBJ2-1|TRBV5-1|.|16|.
TGCGCCAGCAGGGCCGGACAGGGGACTAGATCGAATGAGCAGTTCTTC
CASRAGQGTRSNEQFF
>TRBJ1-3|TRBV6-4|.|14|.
TGTGCCAGCAGTGAAGAGAACTCTGGAAACACCATATATTTT
CASSEENSGNTIYF
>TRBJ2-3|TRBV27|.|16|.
TGTGCCAGCAGTTCGCTAGGAGGGGTTAGCACAGATACGCAGTATTTT
CASSSLGGVSTDTQYF
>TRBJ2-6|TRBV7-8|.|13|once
TGTGCCAGCAGCCTTTTCAGGGCCAACGTCCTGACTTTC
CASSLFRANVLTF
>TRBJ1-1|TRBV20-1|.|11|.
TGCAGTGCTAGTCAGGTGACTGAAGCTTTCTTT
CSASQVTEAFF
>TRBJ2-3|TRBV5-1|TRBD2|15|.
TGCGCCAGCAGCCTCCTAGCGGGAGGGCGAGATACGCAGTATTTT
CASSLLAGGRDTQYF
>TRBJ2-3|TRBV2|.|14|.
TGTGCCAGCAGCCGGGATAGGGGGTTTAATACGCAGTATTTT
CASSRDRGFNTQYF
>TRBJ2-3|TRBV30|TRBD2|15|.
TGTGCCTGGAACCGGATAGCGGGAGCGGTAGATACGCAGTATTTT
CAWNRIAGAVDTQYF
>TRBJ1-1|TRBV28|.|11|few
TGTGCCAGCAGGGGGGTCACTGAAGCTTTCTTT
CASRGVTEAFF
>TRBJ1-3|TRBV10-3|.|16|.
TGTGCCATCAGTGACCCTAGACAGGCTTCCGGAAACACCATATATTTT
CAISDPRQASGNTIYF
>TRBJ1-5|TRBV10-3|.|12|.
TGTGCCATCAGTGACCCTAATCAGCCCCAGCATTTT
CAISDPNQPQHF
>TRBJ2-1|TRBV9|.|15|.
TGTGCCAGCAGCTACGGGGGACAGCCTTACAATGAGCAGTTCTTC
CASSYGGQPYNEQFF
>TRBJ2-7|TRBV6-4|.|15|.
TGTGCCAGTAACGGGTCGGCGGGACGTCCCTACGAGCAGTACTTC
CASNGSAGRPYEQYF
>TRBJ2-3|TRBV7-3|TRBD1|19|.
TGTGCCAGCAGCTTAATAGGCCCAGGGGGCTTCGGTGGGACAGATACGCAGTATTTT
CASSLIGPGGFGGTDTQYF
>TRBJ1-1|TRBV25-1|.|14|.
TGTGCCAGCAGTGATCCCAGGAAGAACACTGAAGCTTTCTTT
CASSDPRKNTEAFF
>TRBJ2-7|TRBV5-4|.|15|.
TGTGCCAGCAGCCAACAATGGACGGGGCCGGCCGAGCAGTACTTC
CASSQQWTGPAEQYF
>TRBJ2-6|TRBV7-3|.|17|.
TGTGCCAGCAGCGTCTACCCCGTGGGAAGGGGGGCCAACGTCCTGACTTTC
CASSVYPVGRGANVLTF
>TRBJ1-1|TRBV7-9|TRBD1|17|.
TGTGCCAGCAGCCCACCTTTTCGACAGGGTGTGAACACTGAAGCTTTCTTT
CASSPPFRQGVNTEAFF
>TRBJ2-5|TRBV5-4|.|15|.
TGTGCCAGCAGCTTGAGGCAGGCGAATCAAGAGACCCAGTACTTC
CASSLRQANQETQYF
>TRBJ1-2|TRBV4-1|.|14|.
TGCGCCAGCAGCCAAGAAGGAGGGTTGGGCGGCTACACCTTC
CASSQEGGLGGYTF
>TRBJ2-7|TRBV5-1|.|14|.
TGCGCCAGCAGCTTGCTTAGTGGGTTCGACGAGCAGTACTTC
CASSLLSGFDEQYF
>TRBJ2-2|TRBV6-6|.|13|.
TGTGCCAGCAGTTTAGGTGGCACCGGGGAGCTGTTTTTT
CASSLGGTGELFF
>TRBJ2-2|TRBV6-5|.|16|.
TGTGCCAGCAGTTACTCTCGGCGATCATGGACCGGGGAGCTGTTTTTT
CASSYSRRSWTGELFF
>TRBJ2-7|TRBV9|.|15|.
TGTGCCAGCAGCGGGGGGGGCCGAGCCGCCTACGAGCAGTACTTC
CASSGGGRAAYEQYF
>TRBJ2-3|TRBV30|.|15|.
TGTGCCTGGAGAAAGCCCGGGGGAGGAACAGATACGCAGTATTTT
CAWRKPGGGTDTQYF
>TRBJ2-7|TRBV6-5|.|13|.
TGTGCCAGCAGTTACCCCGGACGGGGCGAGCAGTACTTC
CASSYPGRGEQYF
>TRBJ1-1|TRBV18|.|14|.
TGTGCCAGCTCACCAGGGGGGGGGATCACTGAAGCTTTCTTT
CASSPGGGITEAFF
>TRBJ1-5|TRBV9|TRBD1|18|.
TGTGCCAGCAGCGTCACACAGGGGAACCACCCCATCGGTCAGCCCCAGCATTTT
CASSVTQGNHPIGQPQHF
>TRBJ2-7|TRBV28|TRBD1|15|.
TGTGCCAGCAGCCGTCCGGGACAGGGAAGATACGAGCAGTACTTC
CASSRPGQGRYEQYF
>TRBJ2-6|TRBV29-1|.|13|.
TGCAGCGTTGCGTTCTCTGGGGCCAACGTCCTGACTTTC
CSVAFSGANVLTF
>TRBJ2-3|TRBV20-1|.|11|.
TGCAGTATGTCTGAGACAGATACGCAGTATTTT
CSMSETDTQYF
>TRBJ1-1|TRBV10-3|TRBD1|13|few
TGTGCCGCCGGACGGACAGGAGACACTGAAGCTTTCTTT
CAAGRTGDTEAFF
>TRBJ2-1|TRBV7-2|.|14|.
TGTGCCAGCAGCCCCGGCGTCAGCTACAATGAGCAGTTCTTC
CASSPGVSYNEQFF
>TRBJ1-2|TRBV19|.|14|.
TGTGCCAGTAGTATAGCCTCGGGTTGGGATGGCTACACCTTC
CASSIASGWDGYTF
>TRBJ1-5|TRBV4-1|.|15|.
TGCGCCAGCAGCCCCTACGAGGATAGCAATCAGCCCCAGCATTTT
CASSPYEDSNQPQHF
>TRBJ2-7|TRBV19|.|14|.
TGTGCCAGTAGTATTCCCGGGACGAACTACGAGCAGTACTTC
CASSIPGTNYEQYF
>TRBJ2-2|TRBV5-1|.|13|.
TGCGCCAGCAGCTTGGAGGGCTCCGGGGAGCTGTTTTTT
CASSLEGSGELFF
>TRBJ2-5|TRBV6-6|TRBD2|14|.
TGTGCCAGCAGTTACTCGCCGGGAGGAGAGACCCAGTACTTC
CASSYSPGGETQYF
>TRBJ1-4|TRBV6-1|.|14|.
TGTGCCAGCAGGTCAGGGGCAACTAATGAAAAACTGTTTTTT
CASRSGATNEKLFF
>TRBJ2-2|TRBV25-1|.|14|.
TGTGCCAGCAGTTCTAGGGGGGAGTTTGGGGAGCTGTTTTTT
CASSSRGEFGELFF
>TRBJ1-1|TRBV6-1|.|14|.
TGTGCCAGCAGTGGGGATCGAATGAACACTGAAGCTTTCTTT
CASSGDRMNTEAFF
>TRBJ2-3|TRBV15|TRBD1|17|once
TGTGCCACCAGCAGAGGATTGGGACAGTTAAGCACAGATACGCAGTATTTT
CATSRGLGQLSTDTQYF
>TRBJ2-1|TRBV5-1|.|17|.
TGCGCCAGCAGCCCTGGTTTCGGACTCCCTCCTAGCAATGAGCAGTTCTTC
CASSPGFGLPPSNEQFF
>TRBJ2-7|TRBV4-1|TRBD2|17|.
TGCGCCAGCAGCCAAGTTGGCCTAGCGGGAGCCCGCTACGAGCAGTACTTC
CASSQVGLAGARYEQYF
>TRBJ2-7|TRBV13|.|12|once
TGTGCCAGCAGCTCCTTTTTATACGAGCAGTACTTC
CASSSFLYEQYF
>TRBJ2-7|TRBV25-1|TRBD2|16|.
TGTGCCAGCAGTGCCTTTGGACTAGCGGGAACCTACGAGCAGTACTTC
CASSAFGLAGTYEQYF
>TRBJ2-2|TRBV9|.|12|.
TGTGCCAGCAGCGCCATATCGGGGGAGCTGTTTTTT
CASSAISGELFF